The 18 T cell receptor beta chains reported below all come from one sample, sequenced in a study of blood T cell repertoires in COVID-19. Using immunoSEQ multiplex PCR, the repertoire was profiled, and TCRdb retains in-frame clones only, with some absent. This repertoire shows some 670,000 clones, about 87% found once; its top ten account for over 0.2%. The material sequenced was peripheral blood. Every receptor here comes from a woman aged 18-29 years with acute or convalescent COVID-19.

The chain employs TRBV5-1 and TRBJ1-1; maybe TRBD1 (5 bases). In germline, CDR1 is SGHRS, CDR2 YFSETQ. The CDR3 has 19 residues. Trimming cost V 10 bases and J 0 bases, with 31 bases left between them. In nucleotides, the CDR3 is TGCGCCTCAAAAGCGGGGCAGAAGCTAAAGGGCGGCATGAACACTGAAGCTTTCTTT. Translating it yields CASKAGQKLKGGMNTEAFF.

This clone was observed a single time. The chain has TRBV9 and TRBJ1-2; no definite D call. Trimming stripped 4 bases from V and 6 bases from J, with 10 bases between. The CDR3 loop spans 12 amino acids. The germline gives CDR1 SGDLS, CDR2 YYNGEE. The CDR3 sequence: CASSLGPHGYTF. Here the CDR3 DNA reads TGTGCCAGCAGCCTCGGTCCCCATGGCTACACCTTC.

The chain carries TRBV12-5 and TRBJ1-2, with D unclear. There are 11 residues in the CDR3. V lost 6 bases and J 6 bases, leaving 8 bases between the germline ends. In germline, CDR1 is LGHNT, CDR2 FRNRAP. The CDR3, as DNA: TGTGCTAGTGGGGAGTGGGATGGCTACACCTTC. Translated: CASGEWDGYTF. The entire variable domain, with the rest obtained from reference TRBV12-5 and TRBJ1-2, is as follows: DARVTQTPRHKVTEMGQEVTMRCQPILGHNTVFWYRQTMMQGLELLAYFRNRAPLDDSGMPKDRFSAEMPDATLATLKIQPSEPRDSAVYFCASGEWDGYTFGSGTRLTVV.

This sequence joins TRBV3-1 (or the pseudogene TRBV3-2) and TRBJ1-3; D remains ambiguous. Germline loops: CDR1 LGHDT, CDR2 YNNKEL (reference sequence). V dropped 5 bases and J dropped 0 bases, with 8 bases sitting between them. The CDR3 runs 14 residues. The CDR3 here is CASSVVSSGNTIYF. The CDR3 DNA sequence: TGTGCCAGCAGCGTCGTGAGCTCTGGAAACACCATATATTTT.

The rearrangement joins TRBV12-3 or TRBV12-4 to TRBJ2-7; a possible D gene is TRBD1 (7 bases). The CDR3 has 12 amino acids. The ends were cut back, 7 bases at V and 6 bases at J, with 13 bases in the middle. The CDR3 coding sequence is TGTGCCAGCAAGGGGGCCGGGGGCGAGCAGTACTTC. This sequence encodes CASKGAGGEQYF.

This clone was picked up a small number of times. The chain has TRBV11-2 and TRBJ1-2, with D uncertain. This CDR3 is 12 amino acids long. V gave up 3 bases and J gave up 8 bases, with 10 bases separating them. In germline, CDR1 is SGHAT, CDR2 FQNNGV. The CDR3 sequence: CASSFSGRGYTF. CDR3 DNA: TGTGCCAGCAGCTTTAGCGGGAGGGGCTACACCTTC.

CDR3 protein: CASSEETGEDEQFF. DNA of the CDR3: TGTGCCAGCAGTGAAGAAACAGGGGAGGATGAGCAGTTCTTC. The chain uses TRBV6-1 and TRBJ2-1; tentatively, D is TRBD1 (7 bases). V was clipped by 1 base and J by 8 bases, with 12 bases between them. The germline gives CDR1 MNHNS, CDR2 SASEGT. CDR3 size: 14 residues.

The rearrangement uses TRBV3-1 (or the pseudogene TRBV3-2) and TRBJ2-2; no definite D call. Germline V gene lookup returns CDR1 LGHDT and CDR2 YNNKEL (reference sequence). The V end was cut by 4 bases, the J end by 13 bases, with 16 bases between. The CDR3 extends over 13 amino acids. The CDR3 is CASSPRSSFGLFF. In DNA, the CDR3 is TGTGCCAGCAGCCCGCGTTCCTCATTTGGGCTGTTTTTT.

The chain employs TRBV5-1 and TRBJ1-2; D not resolved. Germline CDR1 is SGHRS and CDR2 is YFSETQ. V was shortened by 4 bases and J by 2 bases, with 24 bases between the two germline ends. CDR3 length equals 18 residues. This chain's CDR3 is CASSPSIRTRTSNYGYTF. DNA for the CDR3: TGCGCCAGCAGCCCGTCAATACGCACTAGGACTTCAAACTATGGCTACACCTTC.

The chain couples TRBV5-6 to TRBJ2-3; TRBD2 matches 15 bases. Germline V gene lookup returns CDR1 SGHDT and CDR2 YYEEEE. V shed 3 bases, J shed 5 bases, and the junction held 4 bases outside the gene matches. The CDR3 contains 16 residues. The CDR3 DNA reads as TGTGCCAGCAGCTGGGGACTAGCGGGGGGATTAGATACGCAGTATTTT. This sequence encodes CASSWGLAGGLDTQYF.

The chain is built from TRBV6-2 or TRBV6-3 and TRBJ1-1, with no clear D. Looked up from germline, CDR1 is MNHEY and CDR2 is SVGEGT. The CDR3 length is 16 residues. The V and J ends lost 2 bases and 0 bases respectively, with 13 bases between them. The CDR3 loop reads CASSYRRGSMNTEAFF. As DNA, the CDR3 is TGTGCCAGCAGTTACCGTAGAGGATCGATGAACACTGAAGCTTTCTTT.

This clone has just a few counts. The genes are TRBV9 and TRBJ1-3; D perhaps matches TRBD1 (5 bases). Between the trimmed V and J ends, which lost 7 bases and 4 bases, there was a span of 12 bases. Germline V lookup: CDR1 SGDLS, CDR2 YYNGEE. CDR3 length: 13 amino acids. The CDR3 loop is CASSRGTGNTIYF. In DNA form, the CDR3 reads TGTGCCAGCTCTCGGGGGACGGGAAACACCATATATTTT. Full variable domain (missing parts from reference TRBV9 and TRBJ1-3): DSGVTQTPKHLITATGQRVTLRCSPRSGDLSVYWYQQSLDQGLQFLIQYYNGEERAKGNILERFSAQQFPDLHSELNLSSLELGDSALYFCASSRGTGNTIYFGEGSWLTVV.

The gene calls are TRBV30 and TRBJ2-2; D is ambiguous. The CDR3 is made up of 13 amino acids. The V end lost 4 bases, the J end lost 2 bases, and 8 bases lay between the germline ends. Germline V gives CDR1 GTSNPN, CDR2 SVGIG (reference sequence). This CDR3 is CAWTRSNTGELFF. CDR3 coding DNA: TGTGCCTGGACCAGGTCTAACACCGGGGAGCTGTTTTTT.

This chain's CDR3 is CASSHGSGLFYEQYF. The CDR3 nucleotides are TGTGCCAGCAGCCATGGGAGTGGTCTTTTCTACGAGCAGTACTTC. The V gene is TRBV5-5, the J gene TRBJ2-7; D is possibly TRBD2 (5 bases). V was trimmed by 4 bases and J by 3 bases, leaving 17 bases between them. CDR1 is SGHKS and CDR2 is YYEKEE in the germline V gene (reference sequence). The CDR3 covers 15 residues.

This chain connects TRBV12-5 to TRBJ2-7; perhaps TRBD1 as D (6 bases). From germline, CDR1 is LGHNT and CDR2 FRNRAP. This CDR3 spans 14 amino acids. V lost 2 bases to trimming and J lost 2 bases, with 10 bases between them. CDR3 sequence: CASGLRDRTYEQYF. In nucleotides, the CDR3 is TGTGCTAGTGGTTTGCGAGACAGGACCTACGAGCAGTACTTC.

This chain uses TRBV19 with TRBJ2-2; a weak D match, TRBD2 (6 bases). In germline, CDR1 is LNHDA, CDR2 SQIVND (reference sequence). Trimming took off 8 bases at V and 6 bases at J, with 10 bases between the two ends. The CDR3 is 12 amino acids. The CDR3 protein is CASSGVPGELFF. The CDR3 DNA reads as TGTGCCAGTTCGGGGGTCCCCGGGGAGCTGTTTTTT.

The V call is TRBV5-1, the J call TRBJ1-5; TRBD1 matches at 8 bases. In germline, CDR1 is SGHRS, CDR2 YFSETQ. The CDR3 extends over 19 amino acids. J lost 2 bases, V lost 3 bases, and 16 bases had no gene match. Here the CDR3 reads CASSSGDITGTGGNQPQHF. CDR3 DNA: TGCGCCAGCAGCTCCGGAGATATTACCGGGACAGGCGGCAATCAGCCCCAGCATTTT.

The chain recombines TRBV6-5 with TRBJ2-2; D unclear. V was cut by 0 bases and J by 7 bases, with 6 bases left in between. The V gene's germline CDR1 is MNHEY and CDR2 SVGAGI. The CDR3 has 13 amino acids. The CDR3, as DNA: TGTGCCAGCAGTTACTCGGCCTTCGGGGAGCTGTTTTTT. As protein: CASSYSAFGELFF.